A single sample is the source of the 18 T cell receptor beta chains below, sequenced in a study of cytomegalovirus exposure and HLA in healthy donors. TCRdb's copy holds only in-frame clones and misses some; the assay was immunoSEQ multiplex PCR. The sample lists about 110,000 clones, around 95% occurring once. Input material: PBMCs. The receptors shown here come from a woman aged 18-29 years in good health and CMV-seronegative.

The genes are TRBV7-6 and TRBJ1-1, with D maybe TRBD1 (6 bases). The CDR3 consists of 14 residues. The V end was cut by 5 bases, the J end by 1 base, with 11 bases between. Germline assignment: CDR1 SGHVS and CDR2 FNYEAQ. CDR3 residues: CASSPQGWNTEAFF. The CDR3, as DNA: TGTGCCAGCAGCCCACAGGGCTGGAACACTGAAGCTTTCTTT.

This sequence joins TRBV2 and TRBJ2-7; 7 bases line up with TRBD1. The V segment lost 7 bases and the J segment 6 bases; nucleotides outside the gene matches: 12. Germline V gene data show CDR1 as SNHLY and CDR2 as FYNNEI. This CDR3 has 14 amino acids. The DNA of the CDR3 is TGTGCCAGCAATGGACAGGCAGCTCTCGGCGAGCAGTACTTC. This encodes CASNGQAALGEQYF. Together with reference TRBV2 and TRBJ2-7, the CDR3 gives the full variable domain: EPEVTQTPSHQVTQMGQEVILRCVPISNHLYFYWYRQILGQKVEFLVSFYNNEISEKSEIFDDQFSVERPDGSNFTLKIRSTKLEDSAMYFCASNGQAALGEQYFGPGTRLTVT.

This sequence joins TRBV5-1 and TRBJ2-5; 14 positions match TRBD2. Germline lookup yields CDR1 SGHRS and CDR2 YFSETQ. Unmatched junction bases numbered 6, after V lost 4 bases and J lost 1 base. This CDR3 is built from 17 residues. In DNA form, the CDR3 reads TGCGCCAGCAGCCCTCGGACTAGCGGGGGGATCCAAGAGACCCAGTACTTC. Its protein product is CASSPRTSGGIQETQYF.

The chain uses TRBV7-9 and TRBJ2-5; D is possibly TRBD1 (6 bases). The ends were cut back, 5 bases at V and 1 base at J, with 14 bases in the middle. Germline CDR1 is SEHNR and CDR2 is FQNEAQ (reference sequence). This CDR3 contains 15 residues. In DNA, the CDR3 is TGTGCCAGCAGCCCCCCCGGACAGATCCAAGAGACCCAGTACTTC. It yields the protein CASSPPGQIQETQYF. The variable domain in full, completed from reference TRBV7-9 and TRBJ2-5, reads DTGVSQNPRHKITKRGQNVTFRCDPISEHNRLYWYRQTLGQGPEFLTYFQNEAQLEKSRLLSDRFSAERPKGSFSTLEIQRTEQGDSAMYLCASSPPGQIQETQYFGPGTRLLVL.

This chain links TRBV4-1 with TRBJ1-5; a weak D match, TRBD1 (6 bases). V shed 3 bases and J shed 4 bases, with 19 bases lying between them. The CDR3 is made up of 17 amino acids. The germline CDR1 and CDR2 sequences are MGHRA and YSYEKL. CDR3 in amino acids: CASSQVALRDINQPQHF. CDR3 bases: TGCGCCAGCAGCCAGGTCGCCCTTCGGGACATAAATCAGCCCCAGCATTTT.

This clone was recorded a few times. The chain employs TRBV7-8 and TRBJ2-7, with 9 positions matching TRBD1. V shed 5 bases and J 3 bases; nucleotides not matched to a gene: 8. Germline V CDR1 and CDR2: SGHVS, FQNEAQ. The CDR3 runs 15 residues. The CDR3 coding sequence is TGTGCCAGCAGCCCGCCGGGACAGGGTTTCTACGAGCAGTACTTC. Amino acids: CASSPPGQGFYEQYF.

This CDR3 reads CASSERVAGDLAKNIQYF. The CDR3 bases are TGTGCCAGCAGTGAAAGGGTAGCGGGGGACCTAGCCAAAAACATTCAGTACTTC. This chain connects TRBV2 to TRBJ2-4; TRBD2 aligns across 9 bases. Germline V CDR1 and CDR2: SNHLY, FYNNEI. With V trimmed by 2 bases and J by 0 bases, 8 bases remained unmatched. The CDR3 totals 18 residues.

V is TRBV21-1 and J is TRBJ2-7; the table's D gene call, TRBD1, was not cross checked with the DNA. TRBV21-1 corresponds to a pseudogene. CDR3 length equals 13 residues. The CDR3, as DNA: TGTGCCAGCAGCATCAACAGAGCATACGAGCAGTACTTC. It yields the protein CASSINRAYEQYF.

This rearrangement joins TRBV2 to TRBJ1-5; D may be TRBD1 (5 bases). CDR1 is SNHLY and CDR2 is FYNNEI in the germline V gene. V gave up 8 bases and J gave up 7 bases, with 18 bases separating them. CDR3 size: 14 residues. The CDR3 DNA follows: TGTGCCAGCTTTAGGGGCGCGTCCGGGCAGCCCCAGCATTTT. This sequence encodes CASFRGASGQPQHF. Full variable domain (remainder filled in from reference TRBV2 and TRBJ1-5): EPEVTQTPSHQVTQMGQEVILRCVPISNHLYFYWYRQILGQKVEFLVSFYNNEISEKSEIFDDQFSVERPDGSNFTLKIRSTKLEDSAMYFCASFRGASGQPQHFGDGTRLSIL.

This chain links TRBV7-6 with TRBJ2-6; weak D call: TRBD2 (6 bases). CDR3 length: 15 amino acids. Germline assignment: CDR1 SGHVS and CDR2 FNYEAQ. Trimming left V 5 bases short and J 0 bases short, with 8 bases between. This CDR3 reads CASSIGGSGANVLTF. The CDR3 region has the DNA TGTGCCAGCAGCATCGGGGGCTCTGGGGCCAACGTCCTGACTTTC.

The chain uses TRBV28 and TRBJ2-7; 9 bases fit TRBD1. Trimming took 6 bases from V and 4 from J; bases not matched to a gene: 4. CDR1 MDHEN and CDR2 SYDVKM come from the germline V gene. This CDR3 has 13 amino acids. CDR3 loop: CASRRQGVYEQYF. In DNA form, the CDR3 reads TGTGCCAGCAGAAGACAGGGGGTGTACGAGCAGTACTTC.

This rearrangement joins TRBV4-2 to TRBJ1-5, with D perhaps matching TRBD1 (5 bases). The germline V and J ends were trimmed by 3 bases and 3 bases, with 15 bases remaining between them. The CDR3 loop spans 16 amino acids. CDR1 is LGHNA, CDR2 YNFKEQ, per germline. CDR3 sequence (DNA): TGTGCCAGCAGCCAGGTATTCGGAGGGGACAATCAGCCCCAGCATTTT. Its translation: CASSQVFGGDNQPQHF.

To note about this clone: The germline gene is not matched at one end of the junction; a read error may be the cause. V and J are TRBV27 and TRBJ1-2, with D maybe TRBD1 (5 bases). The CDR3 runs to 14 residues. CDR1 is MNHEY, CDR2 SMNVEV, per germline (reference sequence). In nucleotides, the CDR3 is TGTGCCAGCAGTCTATCCGGGGGTAACTATGGCTACACCTTC. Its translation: CASSLSGGNYGYTF.

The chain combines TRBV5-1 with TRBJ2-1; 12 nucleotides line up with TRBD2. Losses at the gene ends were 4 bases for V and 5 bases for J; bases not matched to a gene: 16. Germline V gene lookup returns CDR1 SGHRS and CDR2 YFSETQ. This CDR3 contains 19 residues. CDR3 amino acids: CASSLRTSGEGPPNNEQFF. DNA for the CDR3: TGCGCCAGCAGCCTAAGGACTAGCGGGGAGGGCCCCCCTAACAATGAGCAGTTCTTC. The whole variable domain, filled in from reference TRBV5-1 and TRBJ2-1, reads KAGVTQTPRYLIKTRGQQVTLSCSPISGHRSVSWYQQTPGQGLQFLFEYFSETQRNKGNFPGRFSGRQFSNSRSEMNVSTLELGDSALYLCASSLRTSGEGPPNNEQFFGPGTRLTVL.

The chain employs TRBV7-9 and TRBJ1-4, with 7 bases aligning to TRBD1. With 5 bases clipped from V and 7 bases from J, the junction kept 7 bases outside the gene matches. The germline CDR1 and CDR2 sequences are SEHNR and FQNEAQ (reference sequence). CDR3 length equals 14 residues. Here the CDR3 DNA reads TGTGCCAGCAGCGTTACAGGGGCTAGTGAAAAACTGTTTTTT. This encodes CASSVTGASEKLFF.

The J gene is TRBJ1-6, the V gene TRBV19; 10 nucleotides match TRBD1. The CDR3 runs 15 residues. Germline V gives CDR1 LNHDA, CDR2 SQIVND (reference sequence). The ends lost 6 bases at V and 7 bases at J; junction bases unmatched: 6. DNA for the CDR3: TGTGCCAGTAGGCCGGGACAGGGGTGGAATTCACCCCTCCACTTT. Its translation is CASRPGQGWNSPLHF.

CDR3 DNA sequence: TGTGCCAGCAGTTACAGGGGCGAGAGCTCCTACGAGCAGTACTTC. This gives the protein CASSYRGESSYEQYF. The chain combines TRBV6-5 with TRBJ2-7, with D perhaps TRBD1 (5 bases). Germline V gene data show CDR1 as MNHEY and CDR2 as SVGAGI. The CDR3 length is 15 residues. V was shortened by 2 bases and J by 0 bases, with 11 bases between the two germline ends.

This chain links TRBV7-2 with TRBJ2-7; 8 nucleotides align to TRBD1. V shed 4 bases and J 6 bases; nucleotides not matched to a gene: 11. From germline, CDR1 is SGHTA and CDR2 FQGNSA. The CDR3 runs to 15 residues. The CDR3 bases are TGTGCCAGCAGCTCAATATCCGGGACAGGAGGCGAGCAGTACTTC. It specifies CASSSISGTGGEQYF.